This T cell receptor (beta chain) was captured in a study of shared clonotypes between healthy human individuals. Study information: Per donor, CD8 memory used one plate, CD8 naive used two, CD4 memory used three and CD4 naive used three.

CD45RO negativity and positive selection for CCR7 defined naive CD8 cells, a population that excluded terminally differentiated effector memory CD45RA+ cells. TCRdb keeps only in-frame clones here, not all; method: immunoSEQ multiplex PCR. The data show 600,000 or so clones, 85% to 95% seen once. Deletions cut 5 bases from V and 2 bases from J, with 25 bases between. The CDR3 loop spans 18 amino acids. The germline V gene encodes CDR1 SGHVS and CDR2 FQNEAQ. This TCR was sampled from a woman in her 30s in good health. This chain links TRBV7-8 with TRBJ2-7; tentative D call: TRBD1 (6 bases). Specimen: naive CD8+ T cells sorted from blood. CDR3 in amino acids: CASSPVGTGTNPTYEQYF. In DNA, the CDR3 is TGTGCCAGCAGCCCAGTGGGCACCGGGACAAACCCCACCTACGAGCAGTACTTC.